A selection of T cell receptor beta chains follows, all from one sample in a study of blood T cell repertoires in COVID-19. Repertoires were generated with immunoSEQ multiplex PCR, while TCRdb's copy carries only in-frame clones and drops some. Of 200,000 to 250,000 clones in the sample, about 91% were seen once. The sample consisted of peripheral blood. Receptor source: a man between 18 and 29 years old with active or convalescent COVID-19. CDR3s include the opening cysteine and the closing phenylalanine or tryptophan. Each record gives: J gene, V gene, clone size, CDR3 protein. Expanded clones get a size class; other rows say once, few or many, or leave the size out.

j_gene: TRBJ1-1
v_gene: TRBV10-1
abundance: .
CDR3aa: CASSESWAKNTEAFF

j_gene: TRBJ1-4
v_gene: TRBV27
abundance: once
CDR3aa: CASSLIAGPRADEKLFF

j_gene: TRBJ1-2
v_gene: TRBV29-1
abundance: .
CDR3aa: CSVEDRGDGYTF

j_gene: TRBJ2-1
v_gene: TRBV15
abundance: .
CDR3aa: CATSSVGVQFF

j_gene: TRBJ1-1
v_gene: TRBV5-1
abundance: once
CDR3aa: CASSLGTENTEAFF

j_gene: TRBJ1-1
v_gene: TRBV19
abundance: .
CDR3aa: CASSQGLNTEAFF

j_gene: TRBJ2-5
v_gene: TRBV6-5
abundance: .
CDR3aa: CASSYRGRQETQYF

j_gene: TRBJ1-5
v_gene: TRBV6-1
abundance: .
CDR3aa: CASSELGLAGNQPQHF

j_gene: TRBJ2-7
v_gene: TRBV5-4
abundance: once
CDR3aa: CASSLGHLSLTEQYF

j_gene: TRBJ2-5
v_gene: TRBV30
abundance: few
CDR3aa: CAWSGRLAGGPPSETQYF

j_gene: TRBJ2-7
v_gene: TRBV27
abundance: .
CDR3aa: CASSGVLAGGSYEQYF

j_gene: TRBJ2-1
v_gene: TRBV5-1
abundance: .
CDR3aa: CASSLAGGAYNEQFF

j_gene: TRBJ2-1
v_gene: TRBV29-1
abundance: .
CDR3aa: CSVDKGQRGYNEQFF

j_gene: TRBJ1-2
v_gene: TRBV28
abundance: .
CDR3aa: CASSRDLDRGENYGYTF

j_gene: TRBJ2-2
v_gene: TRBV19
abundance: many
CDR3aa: CASRGRAEAGELFF

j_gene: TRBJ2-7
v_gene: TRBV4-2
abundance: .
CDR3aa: CASSHQREGRFYEQYF

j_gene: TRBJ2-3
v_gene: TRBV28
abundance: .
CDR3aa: CASSFPFGTDTQYF

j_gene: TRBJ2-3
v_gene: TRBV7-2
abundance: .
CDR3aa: CASSPGERGRFPDTQYF

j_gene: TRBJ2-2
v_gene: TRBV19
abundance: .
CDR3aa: CASSISYRDRSSNTGELFF

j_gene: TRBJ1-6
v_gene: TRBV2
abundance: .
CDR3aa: CASSADRGTNNSPLHF

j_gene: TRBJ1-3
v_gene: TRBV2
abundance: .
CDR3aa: CASSVGALVGNTIYF

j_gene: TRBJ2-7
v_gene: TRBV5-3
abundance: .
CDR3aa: CARSFHNTGVDYEQYF

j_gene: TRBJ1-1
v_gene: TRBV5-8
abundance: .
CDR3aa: CASSSTGNTEAFF

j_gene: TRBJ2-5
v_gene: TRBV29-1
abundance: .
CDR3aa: CSAGLAGGPGETQYF

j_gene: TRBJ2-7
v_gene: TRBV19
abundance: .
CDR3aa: CASSTTALDSYEQYF

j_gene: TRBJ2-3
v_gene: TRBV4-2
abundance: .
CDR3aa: CASSQESRQGTDTQYF

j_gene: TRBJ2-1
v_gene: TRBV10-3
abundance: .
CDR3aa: CAISESSGSSYNEQFF

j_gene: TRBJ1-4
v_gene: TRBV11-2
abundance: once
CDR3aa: CASSSSRGANEKLFF

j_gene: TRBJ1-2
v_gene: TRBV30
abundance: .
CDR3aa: CAWSRRIEVFAGYTF

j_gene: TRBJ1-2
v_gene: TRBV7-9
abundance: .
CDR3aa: CASSGPGQGNYGYTF

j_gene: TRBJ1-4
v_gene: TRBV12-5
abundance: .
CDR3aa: CASALADGETFF

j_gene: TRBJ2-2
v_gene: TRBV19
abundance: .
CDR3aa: CASSSRPGQGAAGELFF

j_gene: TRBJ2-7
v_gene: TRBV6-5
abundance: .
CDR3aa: CASSYSRVRGDEQYF

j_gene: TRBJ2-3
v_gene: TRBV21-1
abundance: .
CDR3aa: CASTSSESTDTQYF

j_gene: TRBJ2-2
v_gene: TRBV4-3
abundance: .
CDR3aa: CASSQGTSGNTGELFF

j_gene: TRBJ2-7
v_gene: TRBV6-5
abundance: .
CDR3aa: CASSYSTAVPYEQYF